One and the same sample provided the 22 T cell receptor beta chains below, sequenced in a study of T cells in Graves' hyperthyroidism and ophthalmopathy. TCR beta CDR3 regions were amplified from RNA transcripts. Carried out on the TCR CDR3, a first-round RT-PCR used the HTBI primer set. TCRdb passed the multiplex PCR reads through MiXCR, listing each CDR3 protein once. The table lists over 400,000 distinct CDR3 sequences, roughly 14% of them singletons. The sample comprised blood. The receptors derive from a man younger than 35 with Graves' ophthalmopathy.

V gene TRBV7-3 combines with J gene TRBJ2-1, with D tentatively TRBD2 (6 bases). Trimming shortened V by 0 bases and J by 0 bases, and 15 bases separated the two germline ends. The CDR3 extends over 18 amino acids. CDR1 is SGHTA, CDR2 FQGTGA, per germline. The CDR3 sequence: CASSLTPLALSSYNEQFF. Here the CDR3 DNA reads TGTGCCAGCAGCTTAACTCCTCTAGCGTTGAGCTCCTACAATGAGCAGTTCTTC.

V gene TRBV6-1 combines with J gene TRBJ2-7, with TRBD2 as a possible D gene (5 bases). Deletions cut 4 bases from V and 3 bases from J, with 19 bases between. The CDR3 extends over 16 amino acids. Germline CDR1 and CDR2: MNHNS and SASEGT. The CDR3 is CASSGNLRANLYEQYF. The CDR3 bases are TGTGCCAGCAGTGGGAATTTGAGGGCGAATCTCTACGAGCAGTACTTC.

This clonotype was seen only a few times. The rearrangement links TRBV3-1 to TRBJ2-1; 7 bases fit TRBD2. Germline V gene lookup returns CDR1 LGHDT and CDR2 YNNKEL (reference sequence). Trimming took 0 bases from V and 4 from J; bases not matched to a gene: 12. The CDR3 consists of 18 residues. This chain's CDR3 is CASSQDRGLAAHYNEQFF. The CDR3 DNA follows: TGTGCCAGCAGCCAAGATCGGGGTCTAGCGGCGCATTACAATGAGCAGTTCTTC.

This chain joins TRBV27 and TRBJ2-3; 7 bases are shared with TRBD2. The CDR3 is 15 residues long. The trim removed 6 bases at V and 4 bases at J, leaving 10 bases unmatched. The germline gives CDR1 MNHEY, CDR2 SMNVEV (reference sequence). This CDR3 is CASSQATAGADTQYF. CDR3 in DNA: TGTGCCAGCAGCCAAGCCACCGCGGGGGCAGATACGCAGTATTTT.

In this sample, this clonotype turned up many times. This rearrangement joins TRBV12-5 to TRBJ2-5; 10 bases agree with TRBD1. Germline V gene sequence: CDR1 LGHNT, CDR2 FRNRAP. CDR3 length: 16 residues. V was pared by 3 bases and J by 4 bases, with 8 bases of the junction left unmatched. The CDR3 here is CASGFGGQGRGETQYF. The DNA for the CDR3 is TGTGCTAGTGGTTTTGGGGGACAGGGGCGAGGAGAGACCCAGTACTTC. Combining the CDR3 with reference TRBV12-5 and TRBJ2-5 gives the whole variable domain DARVTQTPRHKVTEMGQEVTMRCQPILGHNTVFWYRQTMMQGLELLAYFRNRAPLDDSGMPKDRFSAEMPDATLATLKIQPSEPRDSAVYFCASGFGGQGRGETQYFGPGTRLLVL.

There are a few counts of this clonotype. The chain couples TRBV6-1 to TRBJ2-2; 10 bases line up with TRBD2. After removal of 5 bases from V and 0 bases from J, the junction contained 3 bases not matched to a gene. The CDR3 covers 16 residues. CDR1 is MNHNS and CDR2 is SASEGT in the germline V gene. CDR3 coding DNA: TGTGCCAGCAGTCAGCTAGCGGGGGCGAACACCGGGGAGCTGTTTTTT. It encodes CASSQLAGANTGELFF.

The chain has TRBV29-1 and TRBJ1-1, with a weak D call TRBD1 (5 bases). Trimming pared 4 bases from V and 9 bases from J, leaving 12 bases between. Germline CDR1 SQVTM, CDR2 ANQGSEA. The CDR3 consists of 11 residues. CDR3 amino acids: CSVVPGPQAFF. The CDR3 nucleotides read TGCAGCGTTGTTCCAGGGCCCCAAGCTTTCTTT. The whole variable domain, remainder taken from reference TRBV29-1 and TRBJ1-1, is SAVISQKPSRDICQRGTSLTIQCQVDSQVTMMFWYRQQPGQSLTLIATANQGSEATYESGFVIDKFPISRPNLTFSTLTVSNMSPEDSSIYLCSVVPGPQAFFGQGTRLTVV.

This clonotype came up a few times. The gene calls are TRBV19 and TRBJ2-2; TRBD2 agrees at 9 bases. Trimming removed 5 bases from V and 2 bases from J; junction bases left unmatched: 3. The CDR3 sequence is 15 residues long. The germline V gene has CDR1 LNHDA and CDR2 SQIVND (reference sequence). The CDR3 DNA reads TGTGCCAGTAGTGTCCTAGCGGGAAACACCGGGGAGCTGTTTTTT. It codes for CASSVLAGNTGELFF.

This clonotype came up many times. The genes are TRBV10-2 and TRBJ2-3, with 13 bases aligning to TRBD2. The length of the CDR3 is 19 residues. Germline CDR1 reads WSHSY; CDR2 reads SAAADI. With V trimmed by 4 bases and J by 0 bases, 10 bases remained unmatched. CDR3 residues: CASSVVRLAGGPSTDTQYF. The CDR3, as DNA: TGCGCCAGCAGTGTAGTGAGACTAGCGGGGGGACCTAGCACAGATACGCAGTATTTT.

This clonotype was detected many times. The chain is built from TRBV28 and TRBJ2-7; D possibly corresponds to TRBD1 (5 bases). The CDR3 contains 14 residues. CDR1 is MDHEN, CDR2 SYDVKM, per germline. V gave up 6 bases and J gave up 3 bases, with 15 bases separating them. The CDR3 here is CASSTPRQGYEQYF. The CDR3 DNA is TGTGCCAGCAGCACCCCCAGGCAGGGCTACGAGCAGTACTTC.

CDR3 amino acids: CASSSSGAKTYNEQFF. CDR3 DNA: TGTGCCAGCAGCTCGAGCGGGGCCAAAACCTACAATGAGCAGTTCTTC. The chain has TRBV5-5 and TRBJ2-1; the match to TRBD2 covers 7 bases. Germline CDR1 reads SGHKS; CDR2 reads YYEKEE (reference sequence). Trimming took 3 bases from V and 2 from J; bases not matched to a gene: 8. This CDR3 spans 16 amino acids.

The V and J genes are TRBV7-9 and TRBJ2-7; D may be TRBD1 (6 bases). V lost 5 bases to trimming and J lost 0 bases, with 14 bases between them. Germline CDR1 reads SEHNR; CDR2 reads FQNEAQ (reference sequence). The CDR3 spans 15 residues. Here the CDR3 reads CASSPRQEISYEQYF. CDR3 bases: TGTGCCAGCAGCCCGAGACAGGAGATCTCCTACGAGCAGTACTTC.

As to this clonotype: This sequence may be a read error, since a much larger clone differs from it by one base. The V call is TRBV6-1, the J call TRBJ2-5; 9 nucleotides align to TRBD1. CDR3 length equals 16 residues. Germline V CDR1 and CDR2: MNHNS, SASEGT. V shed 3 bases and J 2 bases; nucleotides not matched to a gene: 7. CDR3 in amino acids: CASSESRTGAQETQYF. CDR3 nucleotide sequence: TGTGCCAGCAGTGAGTCGAGGACAGGGGCGCAAGAGACCCAGTACTTC.

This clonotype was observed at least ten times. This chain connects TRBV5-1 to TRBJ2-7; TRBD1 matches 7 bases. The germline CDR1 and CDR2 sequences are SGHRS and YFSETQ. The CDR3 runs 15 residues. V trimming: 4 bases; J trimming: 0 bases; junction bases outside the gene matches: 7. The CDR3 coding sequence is TGCGCCAGCAGCCCGACAGGGCGGAGCTCCTACGAGCAGTACTTC. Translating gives CASSPTGRSSYEQYF.

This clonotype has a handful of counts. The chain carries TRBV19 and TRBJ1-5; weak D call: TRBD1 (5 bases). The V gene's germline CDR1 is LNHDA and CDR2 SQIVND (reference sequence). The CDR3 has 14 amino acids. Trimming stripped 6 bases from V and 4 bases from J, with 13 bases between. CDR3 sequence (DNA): TGTGCCAGTAGGTGGCAGGGTGGAAATCAGCCCCAGCATTTT. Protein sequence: CASRWQGGNQPQHF. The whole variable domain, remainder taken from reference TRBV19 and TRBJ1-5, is DGGITQSPKYLFRKEGQNVTLSCEQNLNHDAMYWYRQDPGQGLRLIYYSQIVNDFQKGDIAEGYSVSREKKESFPLTVTSAQKNPTAFYLCASRWQGGNQPQHFGDGTRLSIL.

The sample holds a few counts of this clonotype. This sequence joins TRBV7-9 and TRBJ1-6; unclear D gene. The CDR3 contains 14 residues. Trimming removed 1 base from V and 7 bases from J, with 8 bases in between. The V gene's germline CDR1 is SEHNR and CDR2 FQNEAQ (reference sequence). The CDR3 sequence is CASSLEGLNSPLHF. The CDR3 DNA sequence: TGTGCCAGCAGCTTAGAAGGCCTAAATTCACCCCTCCACTTT.

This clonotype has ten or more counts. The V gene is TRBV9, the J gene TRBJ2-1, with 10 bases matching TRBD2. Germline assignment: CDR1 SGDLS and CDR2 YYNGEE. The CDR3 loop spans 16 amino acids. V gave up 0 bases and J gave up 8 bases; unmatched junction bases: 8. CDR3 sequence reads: CASSVARIAGGDEQFF. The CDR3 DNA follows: TGTGCCAGCAGCGTAGCGAGGATAGCGGGAGGCGATGAGCAGTTCTTC. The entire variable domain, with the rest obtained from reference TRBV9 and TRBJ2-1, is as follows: DSGVTQTPKHLITATGQRVTLRCSPRSGDLSVYWYQQSLDQGLQFLIQYYNGEERAKGNILERFSAQQFPDLHSELNLSSLELGDSALYFCASSVARIAGGDEQFFGPGTRLTVL.

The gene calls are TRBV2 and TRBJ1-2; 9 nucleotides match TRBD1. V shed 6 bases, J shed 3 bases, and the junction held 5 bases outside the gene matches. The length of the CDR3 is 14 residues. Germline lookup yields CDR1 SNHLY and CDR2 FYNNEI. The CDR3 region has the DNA TGTGCCAGCAGACAGGGGGCGAAGGACTATGGCTACACCTTC. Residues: CASRQGAKDYGYTF.

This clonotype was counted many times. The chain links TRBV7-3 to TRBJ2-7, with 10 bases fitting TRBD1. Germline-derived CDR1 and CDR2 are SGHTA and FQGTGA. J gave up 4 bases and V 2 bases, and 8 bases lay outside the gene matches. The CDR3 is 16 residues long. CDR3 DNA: TGTGCCAGCAGCTTAGGGGCCGGGACAGGGGTTTACGAGCAGTACTTC. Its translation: CASSLGAGTGVYEQYF.

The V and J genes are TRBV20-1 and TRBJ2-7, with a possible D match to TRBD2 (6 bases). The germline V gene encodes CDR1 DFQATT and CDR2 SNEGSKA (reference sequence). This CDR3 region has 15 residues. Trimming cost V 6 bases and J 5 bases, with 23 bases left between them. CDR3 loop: CSAIGAHSGPDEQYF. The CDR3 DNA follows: TGCAGTGCCATTGGGGCCCATAGCGGCCCCGACGAGCAGTACTTC.

The CDR3: CASSLPGQGETQYF. As DNA, the CDR3 is TGTGCCAGCAGTCTACCCGGACAGGGTGAGACCCAGTACTTC. The V gene is TRBV12-3 or TRBV12-4, the J gene TRBJ2-5, with 8 bases that match TRBD1. The CDR3 spans 14 residues. V trimming: 5 bases; J trimming: 5 bases; junction bases outside the gene matches: 7.

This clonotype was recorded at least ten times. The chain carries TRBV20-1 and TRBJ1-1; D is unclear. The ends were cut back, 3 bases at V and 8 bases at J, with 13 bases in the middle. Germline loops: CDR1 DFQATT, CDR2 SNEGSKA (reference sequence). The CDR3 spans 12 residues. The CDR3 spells CSARRLGTEAFF. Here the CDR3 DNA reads TGCAGTGCTAGGAGGCTGGGTACCGAAGCTTTCTTT.